This T cell receptor (beta chain) is from a study of T cell changes during pregnancy in multiple sclerosis. The assay was immunoSEQ multiplex PCR, and TCRdb's table has in-frame clones only and misses some. The sample lists about 31,000 clones, around 89% seen once, with 5% to 7.5% in the top ten. J was trimmed by 2 bases and V by 3 bases; bases with no gene match: 3. Germline CDR1 is LGHNA and CDR2 is YSLEER. The CDR3 has 15 residues. The V gene is TRBV4-3, the J gene TRBJ2-5, with 10 bases that match TRBD2. The TCR was taken from a female donor with multiple sclerosis, enrolled in a pregnancy study. The sample here was CD8+ T cells from peripheral blood mononuclear cells, taken in the second trimester of pregnancy. CDR3 sequence reads: CASSQGTSDQETQYF. The CDR3 DNA reads TGCGCCAGCAGCCAGGGGACTAGCGATCAAGAGACCCAGTACTTC.